The sequence of this TCR beta chain was determined in a study of beta chain features in type 1 diabetes. The sequenced template was cDNA made from the entire isolated RNA. The protocol was immunoSEQ multiplex PCR, while the TCRdb copy is restricted to in-frame clones and leaves out a portion. The table shows about 210,000 clones, with around 9.9% occurring only once. The CDR3 is 12 residues long. Germline lookup yields CDR1 GTSNPN and CDR2 SVGIG (reference sequence). V lost 0 bases and J lost 5, with 7 bases in between. The chain recombines TRBV30 with TRBJ1-2; D ambiguous. The receptor was isolated from a man aged 18 to 35 in good health. Sequencing was performed on central memory CD4+ T cells from blood. This CDR3 reads CAWSVFRYGYTF. The CDR3 nucleotides read TGTGCCTGGAGTGTTTTCCGGTATGGCTACACCTTC.